The present T cell receptor (beta chain) was sequenced within a study of T cell changes during pregnancy in multiple sclerosis. Only in-frame clones appear in the TCRdb table, and some are missing; sequencing was by immunoSEQ multiplex PCR. The sample records 45,000 to 65,000 clones, 91% being singletons. The CDR3 sequence is 13 residues long. Germline V gene lookup returns CDR1 SQVTM and CDR2 ANQGSEA. V was clipped by 3 bases and J by 10 bases; unmatched bases: 8. Sequencing used peripheral blood, obtained after pregnancy. The clonotype comes from a female donor in good health, enrolled as a control in a pregnancy study. The chain combines TRBV29-1 with TRBJ1-3; TRBD1 matches 8 bases. The CDR3 sequence is CSVELDRVPTIYF. The DNA for the CDR3 is TGCAGCGTTGAGTTGGACAGGGTTCCGACCATATATTTT.